The next 20 T cell receptor beta chains were all read from a single sample in a study of blood T cell repertoires in COVID-19. TCRdb's table, derived via immunoSEQ multiplex PCR, lists solely in-frame clones and lacks some. The table shows under 200,000 clones, with around 84% occurring only once. Sequencing input: PBMCs or T cells enriched from blood (not recorded which). The receptor source for this set is a man between 45 and 60 years old who had recovered from COVID-19.

The V call is TRBV11-2, the J call TRBJ1-6; 8 nucleotides line up with TRBD1. The germline CDR1 and CDR2 sequences are SGHAT and FQNNGV. V lost 5 bases to trimming and J lost 10 bases; unmatched junction nucleotides: 10. There are 15 residues in the CDR3. The CDR3 reads CASSPALTGGSPLHF. The CDR3, as DNA: TGTGCCAGCAGCCCAGCTCTCACAGGGGGATCACCCCTCCACTTT.

The rearrangement joins TRBV9 to TRBJ1-1, with no clear D. V gave up 3 bases and J gave up 5 bases, with 11 bases separating them. The CDR3 is made up of 13 amino acids. Germline values: CDR1 SGDLS, CDR2 YYNGEE. The CDR3 region has the DNA TGTGCCAGCAGCGAGGCCTCTAGGACTGAAGCTTTCTTT. Encoded protein: CASSEASRTEAFF.

Here the CDR3 reads CASSLTGDYGYTF. CDR3 nucleotides: TGTGCCAGCAGCCTGACCGGGGACTATGGCTACACCTTC. The rearrangement uses TRBV5-5 and TRBJ1-2, with unresolved D. The V and J ends lost 4 bases and 3 bases respectively, with 10 bases between them. Germline V gene data show CDR1 as SGHKS and CDR2 as YYEKEE (reference sequence). The CDR3 length is 13 residues.

This clone has a handful of counts. This rearrangement joins TRBV7-7 to TRBJ2-3; 7 positions match TRBD1. Germline CDR1 is SSHAT and CDR2 is FNYEAQ (reference sequence). The V and J ends lost 5 bases and 1 base, in that order; junction bases with no gene match: 6. The CDR3 contains 15 residues. CDR3 nucleotides: TGTGCCAGCAGCGCCGCAGGGGGAGGCACAGATACGCAGTATTTT. It encodes CASSAAGGGTDTQYF.

The chain combines TRBV18 with TRBJ2-1, with 8 bases identical to TRBD2. Per germline, CDR1 KGHSH and CDR2 LQKENI. The CDR3 runs to 15 residues. V lost 3 bases and J lost 6; bases outside the gene matches: 7. CDR3 sequence (DNA): TGTGCCAGCTCACCCGGACTAGCCCCCGTCAATGAGCAGTTCTTC. This translates into CASSPGLAPVNEQFF.

Details on this clone: Relative to the germline gene, one junction end is altered; a read error may explain this. The rearrangement joins TRBV7-7 to TRBJ1-2; D may be TRBD1 (6 bases). The CDR3 is made up of 15 amino acids. Germline CDR1 reads SSHAT; CDR2 reads FNYEAQ (reference sequence). The CDR3 sequence is CASSLVEGRGYGYTF. The DNA for the CDR3 is TGTGCTAGCAGCTTAGTTGAGGGCAGGGGCTATGGCTACACCTTC. Full variable domain (outside the CDR3, taken from reference TRBV7-7 and TRBJ1-2): GAGVSQSPRYKVTKRGQDVTLRCDPISSHATLYWYQQALGQGPEFLTYFNYEAQPDKSGLPSDRFSAERPEGSISTLTIQRTEQRDSAMYRCASSLVEGRGYGYTFGSGTRLTVV.

This clone has only a few counts. This chain joins TRBV3-1 (or the pseudogene TRBV3-2) and TRBJ2-5; D may be TRBD1 (6 bases). The V and J ends lost 1 base and 2 bases respectively, with 17 bases between them. The CDR3 loop spans 17 amino acids. Germline CDR1 LGHDT, CDR2 YNNKEL (reference sequence). CDR3 sequence (DNA): TGTGCCAGCAGCCAAGGAGTGGTGGGGGCATGGCAAGAGACCCAGTACTTC. It translates to CASSQGVVGAWQETQYF.

J is TRBJ1-5 and V is TRBV19; D is unresolved. Germline values: CDR1 LNHDA, CDR2 SQIVND (reference sequence). Trimming shortened V by 6 bases and J by 0 bases, and 18 bases separated the two germline ends. This CDR3 region has 17 residues. The chain's CDR3 is CASRSVFEAYSNQPQHF. The CDR3 region has the DNA TGTGCCAGTAGGTCGGTATTTGAGGCGTATAGCAATCAGCCCCAGCATTTT.

The chain combines TRBV28 with TRBJ1-2; no clear D gene. V lost 8 bases and J 2 bases, leaving 12 bases between the germline ends. Germline CDR1 MDHEN, CDR2 SYDVKM. The CDR3 loop spans 13 amino acids. The CDR3 coding sequence is TGTGCCAGCGGCCTAGACCCCAACTATGGCTACACCTTC. This encodes CASGLDPNYGYTF.

The gene calls are TRBV30 and TRBJ1-4; the D gene is possibly TRBD1 (5 bases). The CDR3 totals 14 residues. Trimming shortened V by 5 bases and J by 8 bases, and 18 bases separated the two germline ends. Germline loops: CDR1 GTSNPN, CDR2 SVGIG (reference sequence). The CDR3 region is CAWGPGREGEKLFF. For the CDR3, the DNA is TGTGCCTGGGGTCCGGGACGGGAGGGGGAAAAACTGTTTTTT.

The rearrangement links TRBV7-9 to TRBJ1-2, with 7 bases that match TRBD1. The length of the CDR3 is 15 residues. The V gene's germline CDR1 is SEHNR and CDR2 FQNEAQ (reference sequence). The J segment lost 4 bases and the V segment lost 4 bases, leaving 9 bases of the junction unmatched. The CDR3 sequence is CASSSPGQNLYGYTF. The CDR3 nucleotides are TGTGCCAGCAGCTCGCCGGGACAGAATCTCTATGGCTACACCTTC. Drawing the rest from reference TRBV7-9 and TRBJ1-2, the complete variable domain is DTGVSQNPRHKITKRGQNVTFRCDPISEHNRLYWYRQTLGQGPEFLTYFQNEAQLEKSRLLSDRFSAERPKGSFSTLEIQRTEQGDSAMYLCASSSPGQNLYGYTFGSGTRLTVV.

The V gene is TRBV6-4, the J gene TRBJ1-5; TRBD1 is a possible D gene (6 bases). V was shortened by 0 bases and J by 2 bases, with 17 bases between the two germline ends. The CDR3 runs to 18 residues. CDR1 is MRHNA and CDR2 is SNTAGT in the germline V gene. CDR3 protein: CASSDSLRGYRCNQPQHF. CDR3 nucleotide sequence: TGTGCCAGCAGTGACTCGCTTAGGGGGTATCGATGCAATCAGCCCCAGCATTTT.

This sequence joins TRBV19 and TRBJ2-1; 12 nucleotides line up with TRBD2. The CDR3 spans 15 residues. With 7 bases clipped from V and 7 bases from J, the junction kept 8 bases outside the gene matches. Germline V gene data show CDR1 as LNHDA and CDR2 as SQIVND (reference sequence). The CDR3: CASIRTSGGRNEQFF. The CDR3 coding sequence is TGTGCCAGTATCCGTACTAGCGGGGGGCGGAATGAGCAGTTCTTC. Variable domain in full (rest from reference TRBV19 and TRBJ2-1): DGGITQSPKYLFRKEGQNVTLSCEQNLNHDAMYWYRQDPGQGLRLIYYSQIVNDFQKGDIAEGYSVSREKKESFPLTVTSAQKNPTAFYLCASIRTSGGRNEQFFGPGTRLTVL.

This clone has just one count. The chain is built from TRBV6-5 and TRBJ2-7, with 11 bases that match TRBD1. The trim removed 6 bases at V and 7 bases at J, leaving 11 bases unmatched. The germline CDR1 and CDR2 sequences are MNHEY and SVGAGI. The CDR3 loop spans 15 amino acids. The CDR3 sequence: CASRRGTGGLGEQYF. The DNA of the CDR3 is TGTGCCAGCAGACGTGGGACAGGGGGTTTGGGAGAGCAGTACTTC.

The genes are TRBV11-2 and TRBJ1-5, with D perhaps matching TRBD1 (6 bases). The germline V and J ends were trimmed by 5 bases and 3 bases, with 11 bases remaining between them. The CDR3 covers 14 residues. Germline CDR1 SGHAT, CDR2 FQNNGV. The CDR3 DNA follows: TGTGCCAGCAGCCCCCAGGGGATCAATCAGCCCCAGCATTTT. The encoded protein is CASSPQGINQPQHF.

The table lists this clone with a count of one. This chain links TRBV5-1 with TRBJ2-6; D remains ambiguous. Germline CDR1 and CDR2: SGHRS and YFSETQ. V shed 0 bases and J shed 0 bases, with 10 bases lying between them. The CDR3 has 17 residues. CDR3 protein: CASSLAPSGSGANVLTF. The CDR3 nucleotides read TGCGCCAGCAGCTTGGCCCCTAGTGGCTCTGGGGCCAACGTCCTGACTTTC.

The chain joins TRBV10-3 to TRBJ2-1; 9 bases are a match to TRBD1. The CDR3 length is 14 residues. Germline V CDR1 and CDR2: ENHRY, SYGVKD. J lost 7 bases, V lost 10 bases, and 11 bases had no gene match. The chain's CDR3 is CATIGQGKGNEQFF. The CDR3 DNA reads as TGTGCCACCATAGGACAGGGGAAAGGGAATGAGCAGTTCTTC.

This clone was seen only once. V and J are TRBV11-2 and TRBJ2-1, with D possibly being TRBD2 (5 bases). This CDR3 comprises 17 residues. The V end was cut by 0 bases, the J end by 3 bases, with 15 bases between. The germline V gene encodes CDR1 SGHAT and CDR2 FQNNGV. The CDR3 DNA follows: TGTGCCAGCAGCTTAGATACTGGCGGACTCTTCTACAATGAGCAGTTCTTC. It is translated as CASSLDTGGLFYNEQFF.

The CDR3 here is CATSGTPGYTF. The CDR3 DNA sequence: TGTGCCACCTCGGGGACACCTGGCTACACCTTC. The chain couples TRBV19 to TRBJ1-2, with D possibly TRBD1 on 6 matching bases. CDR3 length: 11 residues. CDR1 is LNHDA, CDR2 SQIVND, per germline (reference sequence). Trimming took off 10 bases at V and 7 bases at J, with 13 bases between the two ends.

This clone was counted once. The CDR3 here is CSVETRGGQETQYF. The CDR3 DNA reads as TGCAGCGTTGAAACGCGAGGCGGACAAGAGACCCAGTACTTC. The chain recombines TRBV29-1 with TRBJ2-5; D unclear. The CDR3 extends over 14 amino acids. Trimming took off 2 bases at V and 2 bases at J, with 12 bases between the two ends. Per germline, CDR1 SQVTM and CDR2 ANQGSEA. Looking up the rest from reference TRBV29-1 and TRBJ2-5 gives the full variable domain: SAVISQKPSRDICQRGTSLTIQCQVDSQVTMMFWYRQQPGQSLTLIATANQGSEATYESGFVIDKFPISRPNLTFSTLTVSNMSPEDSSIYLCSVETRGGQETQYFGPGTRLLVL.